This T cell receptor beta chain emerged from a study of neurological immune-mediated disorders. Across the study: Relapsing-remitting disease affected about 30, and secondary progressive 3, of approximately 34 multiple sclerosis patients.

5'RACE with 10-nucleotide random UMIs generated the cDNA. Using its own MiXCR run on the 5' RACE reads, TCRdb lists one record per CDR3 protein. The sample carries 78,000 or so distinct CDR3 sequences, about 5.2% recorded once. This clonotype came up many times. Its target is unknown. Study-level points and caveats: Association with the multiple sclerosis repertoire cluster was not found for any clinical or MRI feature. When the repertoires were grouped phylogenetically, those of 18 of the 34 multiple sclerosis patients came together in a single cluster of related CDR3 sequences, which points to a possible repertoire-level signature.

The source of this sequence is a woman aged 25-40 years with multiple sclerosis. Sequenced: PBMCs.

This chain's CDR3 is CSARDSGTTPETQYF. Written as DNA, the CDR3 is TGCAGTGCTAGAGACTCTGGGACTACCCCAGAGACCCAGTACTTC. The chain recombines TRBV20-1 with TRBJ2-5; 7 bases fit TRBD2. The junction had 8 bases not matched to a gene; V was cut back by 0 bases and J by 4 bases. The CDR3 is 15 amino acids. Per the germline V gene, CDR1 is DFQATT and CDR2 is SNEGSKA (reference sequence).